The table lists the clone carrying this T cell receptor (beta chain) with many counts. TCRdb reanalysed the 5' RACE reads using MiXCR and keeps one entry per CDR3 protein. The sample holds around 670,000 distinct CDR3 sequences, 6% to 6.5% seen once. Every one of the donors was a healthy Caucasian. The sample is drawn from a study of identical twins. Deletions cut 0 bases from V and 2 bases from J, with 14 bases between. The CDR3 runs to 15 residues. Germline-derived CDR1 and CDR2 are SQVTM and ANQGSEA. The chain recombines TRBV29-1 with TRBJ2-7, with TRBD1 as a possible D gene (6 bases). Sequenced sample: naive T cells sorted from blood. The receptor comes from a man aged 18 to 30 in good health. The CDR3 coding sequence is TGCAGCGTTGAAGAACCCGGGACATCTACCTACGAGCAGTACTTC. This sequence encodes CSVEEPGTSTYEQYF.